This T cell receptor beta chain was identified during a study of CD8 T cells in ankylosing spondylitis. Whole-study results and caveats: Seemingly distinctive of ankylosing spondylitis blood was a TCR beta motif formed by eight highly homologous variants.

This clonotype was counted only a few times. Its antigen is not identified. Each CDR3 protein is one row after TCRdb ran MiXCR on the 5' RACE reads. The sample comprises 100,000 or so distinct CDR3 sequences, more than 8.5% of which are singletons, and approximately 30% rests with the top ten. The sample consisted of blood, either unsorted or a sorted T cell fraction (not recorded which). The clonotype originates from a male donor with ankylosing spondylitis.

The CDR3 nucleotides read TGTGCCAGCAGTTCTATCACAGGGGCGGGCACTGAAGCTTTCTTT. Its protein is CASSSITGAGTEAFF. The chain joins TRBV12-3 or TRBV12-4 to TRBJ1-1; 7 positions agree with TRBD1. The CDR3 length is 15 residues. V was pared by 4 bases and J by 4 bases, with 9 bases of the junction left unmatched.